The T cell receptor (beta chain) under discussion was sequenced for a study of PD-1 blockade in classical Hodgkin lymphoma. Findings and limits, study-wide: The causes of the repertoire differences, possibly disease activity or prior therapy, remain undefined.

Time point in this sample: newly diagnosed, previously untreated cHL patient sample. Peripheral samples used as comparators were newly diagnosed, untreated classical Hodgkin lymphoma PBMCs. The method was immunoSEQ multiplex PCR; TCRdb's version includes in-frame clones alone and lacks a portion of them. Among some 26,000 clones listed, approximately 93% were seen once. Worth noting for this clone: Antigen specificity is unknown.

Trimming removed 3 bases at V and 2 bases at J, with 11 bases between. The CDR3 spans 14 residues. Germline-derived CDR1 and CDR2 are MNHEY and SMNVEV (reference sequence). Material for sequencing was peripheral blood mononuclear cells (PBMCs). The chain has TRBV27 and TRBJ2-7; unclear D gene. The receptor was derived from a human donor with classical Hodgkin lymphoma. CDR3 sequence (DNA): TGTGCCAGCAGTTTTTCTCTCCCCCCCTACGAGCAGTACTTC. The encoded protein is CASSFSLPPYEQYF.